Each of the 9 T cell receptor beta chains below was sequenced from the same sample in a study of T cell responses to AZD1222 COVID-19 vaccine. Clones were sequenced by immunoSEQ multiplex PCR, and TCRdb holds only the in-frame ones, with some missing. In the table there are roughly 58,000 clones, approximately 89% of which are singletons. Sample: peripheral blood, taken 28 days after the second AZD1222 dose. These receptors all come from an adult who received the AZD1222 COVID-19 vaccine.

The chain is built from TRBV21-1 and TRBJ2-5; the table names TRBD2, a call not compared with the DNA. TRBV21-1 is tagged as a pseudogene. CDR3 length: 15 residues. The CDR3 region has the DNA TGTGCCAGCAGCAATGGAGGGAGGCCTCAAGAGACCCAGTACTTC. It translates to CASSNGGRPQETQYF.

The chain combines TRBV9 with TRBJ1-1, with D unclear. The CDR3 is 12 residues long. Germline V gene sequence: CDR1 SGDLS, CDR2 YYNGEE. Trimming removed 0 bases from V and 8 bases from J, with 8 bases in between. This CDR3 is CASSVAENEAFF. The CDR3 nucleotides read TGTGCCAGCAGCGTAGCTGAGAACGAAGCTTTCTTT.

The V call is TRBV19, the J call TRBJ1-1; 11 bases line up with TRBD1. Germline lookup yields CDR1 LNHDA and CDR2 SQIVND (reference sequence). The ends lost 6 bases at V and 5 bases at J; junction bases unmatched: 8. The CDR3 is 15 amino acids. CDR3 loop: CASRLDRGPGTEAFF. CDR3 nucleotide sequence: TGTGCCAGTAGGCTGGACAGGGGGCCGGGTACTGAAGCTTTCTTT. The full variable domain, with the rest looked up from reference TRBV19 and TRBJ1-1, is DGGITQSPKYLFRKEGQNVTLSCEQNLNHDAMYWYRQDPGQGLRLIYYSQIVNDFQKGDIAEGYSVSREKKESFPLTVTSAQKNPTAFYLCASRLDRGPGTEAFFGQGTRLTVV.

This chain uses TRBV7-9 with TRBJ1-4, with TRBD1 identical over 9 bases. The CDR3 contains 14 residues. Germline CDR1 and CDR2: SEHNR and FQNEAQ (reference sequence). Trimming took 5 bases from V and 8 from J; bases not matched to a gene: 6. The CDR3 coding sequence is TGTGCCAGCAGCCGGACAGGGGTAGAAGAAAAACTGTTTTTT. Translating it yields CASSRTGVEEKLFF.

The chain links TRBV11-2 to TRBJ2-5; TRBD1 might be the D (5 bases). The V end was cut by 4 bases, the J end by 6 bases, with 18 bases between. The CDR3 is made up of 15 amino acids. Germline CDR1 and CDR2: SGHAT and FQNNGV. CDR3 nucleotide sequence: TGTGCCAGCAGCTCCCCAGATAGGGGTAGACAGACCCAGTACTTC. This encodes CASSSPDRGRQTQYF.

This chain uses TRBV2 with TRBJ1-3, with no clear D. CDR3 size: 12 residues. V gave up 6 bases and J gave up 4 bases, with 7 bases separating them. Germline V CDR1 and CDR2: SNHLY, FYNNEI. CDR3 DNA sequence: TGTGCCAGCAGAAGGGAGGGAAACACCATATATTTT. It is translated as CASRREGNTIYF.

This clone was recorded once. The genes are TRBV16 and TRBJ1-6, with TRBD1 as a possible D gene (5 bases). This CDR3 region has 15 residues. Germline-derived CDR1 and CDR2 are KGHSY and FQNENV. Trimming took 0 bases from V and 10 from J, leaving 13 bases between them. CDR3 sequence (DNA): TGTGCCAGCAGCCAATCGCCCAGGGAGGGATCACCCCTCCACTTT. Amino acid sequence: CASSQSPREGSPLHF.

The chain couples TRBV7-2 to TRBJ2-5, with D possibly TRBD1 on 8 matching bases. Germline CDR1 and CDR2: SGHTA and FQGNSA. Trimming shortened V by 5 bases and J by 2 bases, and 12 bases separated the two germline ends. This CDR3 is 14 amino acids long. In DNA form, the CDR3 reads TGTGCCAGCAGCGCACAGGGGGGGCAAGAGACCCAGTACTTC. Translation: CASSAQGGQETQYF.

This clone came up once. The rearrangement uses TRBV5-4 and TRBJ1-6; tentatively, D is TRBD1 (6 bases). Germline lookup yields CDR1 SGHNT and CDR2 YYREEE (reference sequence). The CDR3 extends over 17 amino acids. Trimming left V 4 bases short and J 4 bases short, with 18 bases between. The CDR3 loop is CASSPRTEEGYNSPLHF. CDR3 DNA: TGTGCCAGCAGCCCCCGGACAGAAGAGGGGTATAATTCACCCCTCCACTTT.